Below are 5 T cell receptor beta chains sequenced from a single sample in a study of T cell changes during pregnancy in multiple sclerosis. Only in-frame clones appear in the TCRdb table, and some are missing; sequencing was by immunoSEQ multiplex PCR. The sample carries approximately 64,000 clones, over 80% recorded once. Sequencing used peripheral blood, obtained in the first trimester of pregnancy. These TCRs come from a female donor with multiple sclerosis, enrolled in a pregnancy study.

This rearrangement joins TRBV6-5 to TRBJ2-5, with TRBD1 as a possible D gene (5 bases). The germline V gene has CDR1 MNHEY and CDR2 SVGAGI. V shed 6 bases and J shed 0 bases, with 14 bases lying between them. This CDR3 is built from 15 residues. In DNA form, the CDR3 reads TGTGCCAGCAGCTCGACAGATAAGTACCAAGAGACCCAGTACTTC. It translates to CASSSTDKYQETQYF.

This rearrangement joins TRBV4-3 to TRBJ2-1; tentative D call: TRBD1 (5 bases). This CDR3 comprises 14 residues. Trimming stripped 2 bases from V and 9 bases from J, with 14 bases between. CDR1 is LGHNA and CDR2 is YSLEER in the germline V gene. The CDR3, as DNA: TGCGCCAGCAGCCAACGACCGCTAAGGGGTGAGCAGTTCTTC. It specifies CASSQRPLRGEQFF.

V is TRBV7-6 and J is TRBJ2-1; D not certain. V lost 5 bases and J 7 bases, leaving 6 bases between the germline ends. The length of the CDR3 is 11 residues. Germline CDR1 and CDR2: SGHVS and FNYEAQ. For the CDR3, the DNA is TGTGCCAGCAGCCTCCAGAATGAGCAGTTCTTC. Its translation is CASSLQNEQFF.

The chain carries TRBV28 and TRBJ2-1; D is possibly TRBD1 (5 bases). Germline V CDR1 and CDR2: MDHEN, SYDVKM. V lost 8 bases and J lost 0, with 23 bases in between. This CDR3 comprises 18 residues. The CDR3 spells CASRTLGQGIGSYNEQFF. CDR3 DNA sequence: TGTGCCAGCCGCACTTTGGGCCAGGGAATCGGCTCCTACAATGAGCAGTTCTTC.

This clone was seen only once. This rearrangement joins TRBV14 to TRBJ2-5; perhaps TRBD1 as D (6 bases). Trimming cost V 1 base and J 5 bases, with 11 bases left between them. The germline V gene has CDR1 SGHDN and CDR2 FVKESK. The CDR3 has 14 amino acids. As DNA, the CDR3 is TGTGCCAGCAGCCAAGCTGGGGGCGCGGAGACCCAGTACTTC. Amino acid sequence: CASSQAGGAETQYF.